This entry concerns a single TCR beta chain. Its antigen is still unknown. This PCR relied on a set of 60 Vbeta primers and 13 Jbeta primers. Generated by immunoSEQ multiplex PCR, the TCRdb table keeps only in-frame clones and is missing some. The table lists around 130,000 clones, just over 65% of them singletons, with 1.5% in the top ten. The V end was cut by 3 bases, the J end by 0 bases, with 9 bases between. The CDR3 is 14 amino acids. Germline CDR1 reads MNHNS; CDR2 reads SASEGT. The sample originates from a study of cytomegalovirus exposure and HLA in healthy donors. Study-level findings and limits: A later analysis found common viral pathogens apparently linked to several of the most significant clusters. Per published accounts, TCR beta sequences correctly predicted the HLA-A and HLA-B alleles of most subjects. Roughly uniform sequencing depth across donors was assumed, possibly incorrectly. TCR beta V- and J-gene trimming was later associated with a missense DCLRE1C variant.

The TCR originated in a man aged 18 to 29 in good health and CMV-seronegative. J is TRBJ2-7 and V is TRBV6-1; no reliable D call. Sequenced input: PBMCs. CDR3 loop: CASSDSVYSYEQYF. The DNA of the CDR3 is TGTGCCAGCAGTGACTCGGTCTACTCCTACGAGCAGTACTTC.